One sample yielded the 8 T cell receptor beta chains listed below, sequenced in a study of a mutant IDH1 vaccine in newly diagnosed glioma. Time point here: week 11, during vaccination. With topical imiquimod, each dose of the vaccine consisted of 300 ug of mutant IDH1 20-mer peptide. What these receptors recognize is not known. This table comes from immunoSEQ multiplex PCR, and its TCRdb copy is limited to in-frame clones, with some not included. The sample lists 110,000 or so clones; 85% to 90% were seen once. The starting material was PBMCs, obtained from a glioma patient whose treatment included an IDH1 peptide vaccine. The source is a woman aged 45-60 years with glioma.

The rearrangement uses TRBV10-3 and TRBJ1-3; TRBD1 matches at 10 bases. This CDR3 is built from 16 residues. The V gene's germline CDR1 is ENHRY and CDR2 SYGVKD. After removal of 1 base from V and 4 bases from J, the junction contained 4 bases not matched to a gene. This chain's CDR3 is CAISEWTGGGGNTIYF. Written as DNA, the CDR3 is TGTGCCATCAGTGAGTGGACAGGGGGAGGAGGAAACACCATATATTTT.

The chain joins TRBV9 to TRBJ2-3; 11 positions match TRBD2. The V and J ends lost 4 bases and 4 bases, in that order; junction bases with no gene match: 5. The CDR3 contains 15 residues. Germline lookup yields CDR1 SGDLS and CDR2 YYNGEE. This chain's CDR3 is CASSYSGRDSDTQYF. The CDR3 nucleotides are TGTGCCAGCAGCTATAGCGGGAGGGACTCAGATACGCAGTATTTT.

This chain links TRBV5-5 with TRBJ1-2, with no clear D. The V and J ends lost 2 bases and 7 bases respectively, with 12 bases between them. CDR1 and CDR2 (germline): SGHKS, YYEKEE (reference sequence). The CDR3 covers 13 residues. The CDR3 DNA reads as TGTGCCAGCAGCTTTCCACGGCTCGGTGGCTACACCTTC. Translated, it gives CASSFPRLGGYTF.

This chain uses TRBV5-1 with TRBJ1-1; possible D gene TRBD1, 5 bases. The germline gives CDR1 SGHRS, CDR2 YFSETQ. V lost 0 bases to trimming and J lost 4 bases, with 13 bases between them. This CDR3 has 15 residues. This CDR3 reads CASSLGQRGVTEAFF. The CDR3 DNA reads TGCGCCAGCAGCTTGGGACAGAGGGGCGTCACTGAAGCTTTCTTT.

The rearrangement joins TRBV29-1 to TRBJ2-7; possible D gene TRBD1, 6 bases. Trimming removed 4 bases from V and 1 base from J, with 14 bases in between. This CDR3 is built from 14 residues. Germline V gives CDR1 SQVTM, CDR2 ANQGSEA. The CDR3 is CSVATGMSSYEQYF. CDR3 coding DNA: TGCAGCGTTGCCACAGGGATGTCTTCCTACGAGCAGTACTTC.

The genes are TRBV11-2 and TRBJ1-4; D may be TRBD1 (6 bases). The CDR3 consists of 17 residues. Germline values: CDR1 SGHAT, CDR2 FQNNGV. V was pared by 1 base and J by 2 bases, with 14 bases between. The CDR3 protein is CASSLGGQGRTNEKLFF. Here the CDR3 DNA reads TGTGCCAGCAGCTTAGGGGGGCAGGGGAGGACTAATGAAAAACTGTTTTTT.

The genes are TRBV18 and TRBJ1-1; a weak D match, TRBD1 (6 bases). Trimming stripped 2 bases from V and 8 bases from J, with 12 bases between. CDR3 size: 13 residues. Germline V gene data show CDR1 as KGHSH and CDR2 as LQKENI. As DNA, the CDR3 is TGTGCCAGCTCACCAGAGGGGCAGGGGGAAGCTTTCTTT. This gives the protein CASSPEGQGEAFF. The full variable domain, completed using reference TRBV18 and TRBJ1-1, is NAGVMQNPRHLVRRRGQEARLRCSPMKGHSHVYWYRQLPEEGLKFMVYLQKENIIDESGMPKERFSAEFPKEGPSILRIQQVVRGDSAAYFCASSPEGQGEAFFGQGTRLTVV.

V usage is TRBV5-1 and J usage is TRBJ1-1; 7 bases line up with TRBD1. The CDR3 has 13 residues. The germline V gene has CDR1 SGHRS and CDR2 YFSETQ. Trimming removed 4 bases from V and 6 bases from J; junction bases left unmatched: 6. This CDR3 is CASSILTGAEAFF. CDR3 in DNA: TGCGCCAGCAGCATCCTAACAGGGGCTGAAGCTTTCTTT.